This TCR beta chain comes out of a study of T-cell reconstitution after alpha-beta-depleted transplantation in children. This clonotype has only a few counts. It was with unique molecular identifiers that the TCRbeta library was prepared. A single record per CDR3 protein comes from TCRdb applying MiXCR to the PCR reads. The data show about 500,000 distinct CDR3 sequences, approximately 30% seen once. The V gene lost 7 bases and the J gene lost 0 bases, with 13 bases spanning the gap. CDR1 MNHNS and CDR2 SASEGT come from the germline V gene. The CDR3 sequence is 15 residues long. V is TRBV6-1 and J is TRBJ2-1, with D possibly TRBD2 on 6 matching bases. Sequencing used PBMCs from the stem cell graft donor, obtained from the stem cell graft. The clonotype originates from a human donor who donated a stem cell graft to a child with aplastic anemia. The CDR3 bases are TGTGCCAGCAACACCGGGACTGGCTCCTACAATGAGCAGTTCTTC. Translating it yields CASNTGTGSYNEQFF.